This T cell receptor (beta chain) derives from a study of blood T cell repertoires in COVID-19. At the level of the study: Researchers got acute and convalescent COVID-19 samples from the United States, Italy and Spain.

The germline V gene has CDR1 SGDLS and CDR2 YYNGEE. Trimming shortened V by 0 bases and J by 4 bases, and 12 bases separated the two germline ends. CDR3 length: 15 residues. In the study's own analysis: From reference gene primer amplification, estimates of nucleated cell counts were derived. The data were produced by immunoSEQ multiplex PCR, yet TCRdb's version contains in-frame clones alone and is incomplete. V, J and clone size were drawn from that table, and D and trimming were deduced from the DNA. The table lists more than 300,000 clones, approximately 88% of them singletons. Seattle enrolled patients during active infection and tracked them longitudinally.

Material: peripheral blood. The rearrangement joins TRBV9 to TRBJ2-3; D remains ambiguous. The TCR comes from a young woman with COVID-19, enrolled during active disease. The CDR3 sequence: CASSVVSATPDTQYF. DNA for the CDR3: TGTGCCAGCAGCGTAGTATCCGCTACTCCAGATACGCAGTATTTT.